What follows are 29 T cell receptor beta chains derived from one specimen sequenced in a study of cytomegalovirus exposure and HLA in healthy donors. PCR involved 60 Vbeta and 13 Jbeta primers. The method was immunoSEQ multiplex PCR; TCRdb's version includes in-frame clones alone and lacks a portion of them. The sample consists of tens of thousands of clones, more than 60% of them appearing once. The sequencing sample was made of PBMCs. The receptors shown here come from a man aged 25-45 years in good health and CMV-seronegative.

CDR3 sequence reads: CASSSLQGVAGNTIYF. CDR3 bases: TGTGCCAGCAGCTCATTACAGGGAGTCGCTGGAAACACCATATATTTT. This chain uses TRBV7-9 with TRBJ1-3, with D possibly matching TRBD1 (6 bases). The CDR3 is 16 residues long. Germline V gene data show CDR1 as SEHNR and CDR2 as FQNEAQ (reference sequence). The ends were cut back, 4 bases at V and 2 bases at J, with 15 bases in the middle.

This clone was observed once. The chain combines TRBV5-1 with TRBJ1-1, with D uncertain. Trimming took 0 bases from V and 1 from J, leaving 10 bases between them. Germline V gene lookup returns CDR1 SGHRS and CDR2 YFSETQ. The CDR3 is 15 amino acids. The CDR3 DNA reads TGCGCCAGCAGCTTGGCTAGTCTTGGGAACACTGAAGCTTTCTTT. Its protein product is CASSLASLGNTEAFF.

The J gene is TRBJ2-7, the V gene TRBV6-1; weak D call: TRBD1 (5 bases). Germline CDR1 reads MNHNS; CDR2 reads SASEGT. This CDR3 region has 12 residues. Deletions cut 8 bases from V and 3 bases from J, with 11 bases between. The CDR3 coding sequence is TGTGCCAGCCAGGGATTCGACTACGAGCAGTACTTC. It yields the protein CASQGFDYEQYF.

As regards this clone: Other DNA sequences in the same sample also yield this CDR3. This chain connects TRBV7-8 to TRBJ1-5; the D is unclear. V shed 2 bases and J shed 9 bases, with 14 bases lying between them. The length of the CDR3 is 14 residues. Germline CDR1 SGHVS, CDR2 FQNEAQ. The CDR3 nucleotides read TGTGCCAGCAGCTTATCCACGCAAGCGAGGCCCCAGCATTTT. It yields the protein CASSLSTQARPQHF.

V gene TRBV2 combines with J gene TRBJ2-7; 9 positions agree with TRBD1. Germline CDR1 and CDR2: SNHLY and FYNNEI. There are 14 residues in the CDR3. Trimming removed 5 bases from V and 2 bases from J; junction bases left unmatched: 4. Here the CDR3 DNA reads TGTGCCAGCAGTCCCGGGACAGGGACCTACGAGCAGTACTTC. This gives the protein CASSPGTGTYEQYF.

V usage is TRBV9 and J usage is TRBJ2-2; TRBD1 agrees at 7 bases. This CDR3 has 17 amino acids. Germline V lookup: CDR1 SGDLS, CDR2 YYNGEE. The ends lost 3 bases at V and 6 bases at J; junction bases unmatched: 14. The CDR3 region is CASSATSIEGASGELFF. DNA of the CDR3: TGTGCCAGCAGCGCCACTTCGATTGAGGGGGCCTCCGGGGAGCTGTTTTTT.

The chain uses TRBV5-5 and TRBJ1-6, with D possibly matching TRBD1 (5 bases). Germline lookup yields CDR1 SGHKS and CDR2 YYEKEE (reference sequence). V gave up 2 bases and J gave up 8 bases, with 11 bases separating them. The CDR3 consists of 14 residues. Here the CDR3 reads CASSLQGQDSPLHF. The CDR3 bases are TGTGCCAGCAGCTTACAAGGACAAGATTCACCCCTCCACTTT.

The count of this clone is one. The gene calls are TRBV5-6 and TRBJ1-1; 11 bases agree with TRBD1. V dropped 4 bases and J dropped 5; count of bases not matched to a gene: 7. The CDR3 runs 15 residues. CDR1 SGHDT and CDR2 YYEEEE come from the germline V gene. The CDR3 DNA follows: TGTGCCAGCAGCCCTCTTGGACAGGGGGCAACTGAAGCTTTCTTT. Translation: CASSPLGQGATEAFF.

The CDR3 bases are TGTGCCATCAGTGAGTCAGTATCAGACAGGGGAACGGGCTCTGCTTTCTTT. This translates into CAISESVSDRGTGSAFF. The rearrangement uses TRBV10-3 and TRBJ1-1; 8 bases map to TRBD1. Germline CDR1 reads ENHRY; CDR2 reads SYGVKD. V was clipped by 0 bases and J by 11 bases; unmatched bases: 17. The CDR3 runs 17 residues.

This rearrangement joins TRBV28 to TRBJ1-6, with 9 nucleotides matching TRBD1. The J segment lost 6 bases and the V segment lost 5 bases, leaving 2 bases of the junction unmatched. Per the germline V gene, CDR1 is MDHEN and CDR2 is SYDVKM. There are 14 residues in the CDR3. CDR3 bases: TGTGCCAGCAGTCGGACAGGGGTTAATTCACCCCTCCACTTT. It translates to CASSRTGVNSPLHF.

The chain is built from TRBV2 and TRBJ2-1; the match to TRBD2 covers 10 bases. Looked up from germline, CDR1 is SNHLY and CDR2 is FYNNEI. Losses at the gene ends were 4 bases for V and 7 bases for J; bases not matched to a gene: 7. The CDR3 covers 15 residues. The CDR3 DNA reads TGTGCCAGCAGTGTTGAGCGGGGGGGCGGGAATGAGCAGTTCTTC. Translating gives CASSVERGGGNEQFF.

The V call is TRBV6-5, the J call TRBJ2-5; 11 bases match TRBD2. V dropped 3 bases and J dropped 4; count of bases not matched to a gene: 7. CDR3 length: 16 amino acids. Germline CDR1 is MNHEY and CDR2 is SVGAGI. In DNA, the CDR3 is TGTGCCAGCAGTTATTACGGGACTAGCGGCAGAGAGACCCAGTACTTC. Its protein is CASSYYGTSGRETQYF.

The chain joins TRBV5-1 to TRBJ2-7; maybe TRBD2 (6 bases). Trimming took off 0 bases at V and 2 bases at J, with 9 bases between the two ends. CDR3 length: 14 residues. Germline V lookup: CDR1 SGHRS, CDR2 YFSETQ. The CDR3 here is CASSLAGGAYEQYF. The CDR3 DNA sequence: TGCGCCAGCAGCTTGGCCGGAGGGGCCTACGAGCAGTACTTC.

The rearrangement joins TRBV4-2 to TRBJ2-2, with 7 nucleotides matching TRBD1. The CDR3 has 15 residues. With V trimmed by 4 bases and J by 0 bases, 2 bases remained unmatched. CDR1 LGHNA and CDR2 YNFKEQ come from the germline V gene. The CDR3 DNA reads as TGTGCCAGCAGCCCAGGGACAGCGAACACCGGGGAGCTGTTTTTT. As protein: CASSPGTANTGELFF.

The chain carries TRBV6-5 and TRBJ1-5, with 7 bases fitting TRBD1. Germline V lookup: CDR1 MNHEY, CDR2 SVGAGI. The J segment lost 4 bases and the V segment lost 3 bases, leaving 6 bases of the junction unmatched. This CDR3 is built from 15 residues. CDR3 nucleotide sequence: TGTGCCAGCAGTTATTCGGGACAGACTAATCAGCCCCAGCATTTT. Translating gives CASSYSGQTNQPQHF.

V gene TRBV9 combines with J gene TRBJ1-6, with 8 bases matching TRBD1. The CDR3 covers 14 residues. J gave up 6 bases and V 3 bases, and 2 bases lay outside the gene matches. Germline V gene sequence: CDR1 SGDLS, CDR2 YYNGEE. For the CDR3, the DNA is TGTGCCAGCAGCGGTGACAGGGGTAATTCACCCCTCCACTTT. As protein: CASSGDRGNSPLHF. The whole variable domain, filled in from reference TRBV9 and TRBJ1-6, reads DSGVTQTPKHLITATGQRVTLRCSPRSGDLSVYWYQQSLDQGLQFLIQYYNGEERAKGNILERFSAQQFPDLHSELNLSSLELGDSALYFCASSGDRGNSPLHFGNGTRLTVT.

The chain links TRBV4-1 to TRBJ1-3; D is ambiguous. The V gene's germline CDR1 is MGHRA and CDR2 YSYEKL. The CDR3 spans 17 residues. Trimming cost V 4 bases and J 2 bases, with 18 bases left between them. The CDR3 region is CASSPRSPAGAGNTIYF. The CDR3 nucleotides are TGCGCCAGCAGCCCTAGGTCCCCTGCGGGTGCTGGAAACACCATATATTTT.

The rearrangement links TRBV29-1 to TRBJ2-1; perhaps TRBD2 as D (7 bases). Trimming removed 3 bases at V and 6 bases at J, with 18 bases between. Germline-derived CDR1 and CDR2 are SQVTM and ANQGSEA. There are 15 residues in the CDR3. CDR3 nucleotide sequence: TGCAGCGTTGAGAGGGGAGGGGGGGCCACCAATGAGCAGTTCTTC. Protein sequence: CSVERGGGATNEQFF.

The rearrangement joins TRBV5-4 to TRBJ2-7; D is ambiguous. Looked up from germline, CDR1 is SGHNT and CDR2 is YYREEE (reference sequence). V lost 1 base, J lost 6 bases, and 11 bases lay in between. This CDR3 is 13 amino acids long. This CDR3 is CASSLSLSGEQYF. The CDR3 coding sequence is TGTGCCAGCAGCTTGTCTTTGTCGGGCGAGCAGTACTTC.

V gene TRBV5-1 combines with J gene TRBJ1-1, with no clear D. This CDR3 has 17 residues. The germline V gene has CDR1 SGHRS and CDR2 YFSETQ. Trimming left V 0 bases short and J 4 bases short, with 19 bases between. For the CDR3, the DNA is TGCGCCAGCAGCTTGGATCTTTTTAGCCGGCGGGGCACTGAAGCTTTCTTT. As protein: CASSLDLFSRRGTEAFF.

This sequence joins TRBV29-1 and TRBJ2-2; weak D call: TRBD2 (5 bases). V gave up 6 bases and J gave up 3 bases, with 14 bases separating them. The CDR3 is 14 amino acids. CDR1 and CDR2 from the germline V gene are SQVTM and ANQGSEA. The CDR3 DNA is TGCAGCGTAACACCCGGACTGCACACCGGGGAGCTGTTTTTT. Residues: CSVTPGLHTGELFF.

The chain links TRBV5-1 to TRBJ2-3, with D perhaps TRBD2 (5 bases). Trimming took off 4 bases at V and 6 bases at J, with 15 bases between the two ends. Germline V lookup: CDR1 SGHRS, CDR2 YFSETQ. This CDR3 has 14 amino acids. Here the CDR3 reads CASSAGIIGDTQYF. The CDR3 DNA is TGCGCCAGCAGCGCCGGGATCATTGGGGATACGCAGTATTTT. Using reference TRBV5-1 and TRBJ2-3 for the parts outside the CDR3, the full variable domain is KAGVTQTPRYLIKTRGQQVTLSCSPISGHRSVSWYQQTPGQGLQFLFEYFSETQRNKGNFPGRFSGRQFSNSRSEMNVSTLELGDSALYLCASSAGIIGDTQYFGPGTRLTVL.

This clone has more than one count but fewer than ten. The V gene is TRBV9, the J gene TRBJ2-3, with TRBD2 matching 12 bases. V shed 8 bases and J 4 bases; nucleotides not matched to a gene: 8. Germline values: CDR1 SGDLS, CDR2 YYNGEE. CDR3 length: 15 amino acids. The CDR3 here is CASSTSGGKSDTQYF. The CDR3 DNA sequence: TGTGCCAGTTCGACTAGCGGGGGAAAATCAGATACGCAGTATTTT.

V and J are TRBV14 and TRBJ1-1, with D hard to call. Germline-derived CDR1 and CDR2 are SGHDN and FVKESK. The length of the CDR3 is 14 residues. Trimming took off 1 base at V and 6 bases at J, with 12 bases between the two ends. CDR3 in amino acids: CASSQVRGGAEAFF. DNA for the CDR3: TGTGCCAGCAGCCAAGTCCGAGGCGGTGCTGAAGCTTTCTTT.

CDR3 DNA: TGTGCCAGCAGCTCCCCCCTAGCGGGGGGGAACACCGGGGAGCTGTTTTTT. As protein: CASSSPLAGGNTGELFF. This chain joins TRBV5-6 and TRBJ2-2; TRBD2 matches 11 bases. V trimming: 3 bases; J trimming: 1 base; junction bases outside the gene matches: 5. The CDR3 loop spans 17 amino acids. Germline CDR1 and CDR2: SGHDT and YYEEEE.

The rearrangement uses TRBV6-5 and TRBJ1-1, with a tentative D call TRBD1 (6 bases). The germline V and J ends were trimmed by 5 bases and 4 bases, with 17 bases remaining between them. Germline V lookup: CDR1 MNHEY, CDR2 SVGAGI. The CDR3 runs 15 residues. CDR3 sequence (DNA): TGTGCCAGCAGTCTAACCGAGCAGGGGAGCACTGAAGCTTTCTTT. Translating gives CASSLTEQGSTEAFF.

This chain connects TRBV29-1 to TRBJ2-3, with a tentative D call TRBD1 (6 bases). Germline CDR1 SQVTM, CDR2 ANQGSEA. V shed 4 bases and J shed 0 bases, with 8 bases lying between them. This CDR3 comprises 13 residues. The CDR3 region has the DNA TGCAGCGTTGGGCAGGGGAGCACAGATACGCAGTATTTT. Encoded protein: CSVGQGSTDTQYF.

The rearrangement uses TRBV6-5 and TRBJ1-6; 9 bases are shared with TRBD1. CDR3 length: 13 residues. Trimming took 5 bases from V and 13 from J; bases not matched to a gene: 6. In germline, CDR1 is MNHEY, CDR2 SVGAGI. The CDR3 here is CASSLTGGNPLHF. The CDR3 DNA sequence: TGTGCCAGCAGTCTCACAGGGGGCAATCCCCTCCACTTT.

The CDR3 sequence: CASSLGQGAIYGYTF. For the CDR3, the DNA is TGTGCCAGCAGCTTGGGACAGGGGGCAATCTATGGCTACACCTTC. This sequence joins TRBV7-9 and TRBJ1-2; 12 nucleotides match TRBD1. CDR3 length equals 15 residues. V lost 3 bases and J lost 4; bases outside the gene matches: 3. CDR1 and CDR2 (germline): SEHNR, FQNEAQ (reference sequence).